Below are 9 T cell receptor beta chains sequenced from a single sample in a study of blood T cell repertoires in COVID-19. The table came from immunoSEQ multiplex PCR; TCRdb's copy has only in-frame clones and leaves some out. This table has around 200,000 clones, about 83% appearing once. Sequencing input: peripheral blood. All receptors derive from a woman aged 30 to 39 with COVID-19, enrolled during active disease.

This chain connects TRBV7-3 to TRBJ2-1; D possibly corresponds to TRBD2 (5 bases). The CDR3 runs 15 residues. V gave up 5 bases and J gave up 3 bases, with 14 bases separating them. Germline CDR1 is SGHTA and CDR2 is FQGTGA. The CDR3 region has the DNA TGTGCCAGCAGCGTAGATCGAGGGATCTACAATGAGCAGTTCTTC. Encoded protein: CASSVDRGIYNEQFF.

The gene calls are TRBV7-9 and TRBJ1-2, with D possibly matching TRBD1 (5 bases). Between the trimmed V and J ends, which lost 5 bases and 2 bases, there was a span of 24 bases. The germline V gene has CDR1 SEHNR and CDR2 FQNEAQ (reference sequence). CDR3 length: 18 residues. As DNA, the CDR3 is TGTGCCAGCAGCGACCAGGGTGTTCAAACCTTTCAAAACTATGGCTACACCTTC. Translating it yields CASSDQGVQTFQNYGYTF. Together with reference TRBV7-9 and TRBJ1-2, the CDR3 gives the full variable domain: DTGVSQNPRHKITKRGQNVTFRCDPISEHNRLYWYRQTLGQGPEFLTYFQNEAQLEKSRLLSDRFSAERPKGSFSTLEIQRTEQGDSAMYLCASSDQGVQTFQNYGYTFGSGTRLTVV.

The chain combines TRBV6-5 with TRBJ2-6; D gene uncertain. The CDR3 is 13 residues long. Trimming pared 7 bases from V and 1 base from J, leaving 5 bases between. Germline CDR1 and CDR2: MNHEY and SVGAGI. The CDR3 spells CASTLSGANVLTF. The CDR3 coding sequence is TGTGCCAGCACTTTATCTGGGGCCAACGTCCTGACTTTC.

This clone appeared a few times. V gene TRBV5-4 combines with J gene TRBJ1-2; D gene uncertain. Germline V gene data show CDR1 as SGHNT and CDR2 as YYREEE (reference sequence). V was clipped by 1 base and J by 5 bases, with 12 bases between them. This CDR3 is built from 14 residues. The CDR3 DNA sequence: TGTGCCAGCAGCTTGACGGGGTTGGGGTATGGCTACACCTTC. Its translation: CASSLTGLGYGYTF.

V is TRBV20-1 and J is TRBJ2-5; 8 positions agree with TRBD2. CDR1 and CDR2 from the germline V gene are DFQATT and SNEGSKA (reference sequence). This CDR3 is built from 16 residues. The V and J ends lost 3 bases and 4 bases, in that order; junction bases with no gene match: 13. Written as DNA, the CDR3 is TGCAGTGCTAGTGAGTCGGGAGGGAGTTTGGGAGAGACCCAGTACTTC. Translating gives CSASESGGSLGETQYF.

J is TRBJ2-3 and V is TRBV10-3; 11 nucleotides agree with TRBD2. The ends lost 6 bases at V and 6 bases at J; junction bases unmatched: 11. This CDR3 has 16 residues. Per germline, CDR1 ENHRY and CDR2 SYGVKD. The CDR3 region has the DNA TGTGCCATCAGCGGGACTAGCGGACTCCCGGGGGATACGCAGTATTTT. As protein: CAISGTSGLPGDTQYF.

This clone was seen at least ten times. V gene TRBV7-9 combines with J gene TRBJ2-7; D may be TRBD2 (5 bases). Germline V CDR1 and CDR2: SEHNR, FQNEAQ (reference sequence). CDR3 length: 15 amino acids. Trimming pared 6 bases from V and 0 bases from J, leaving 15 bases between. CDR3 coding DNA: TGTGCCAGCAGAGCGGACGGGCGCGGCTCCTACGAGCAGTACTTC. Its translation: CASRADGRGSYEQYF.

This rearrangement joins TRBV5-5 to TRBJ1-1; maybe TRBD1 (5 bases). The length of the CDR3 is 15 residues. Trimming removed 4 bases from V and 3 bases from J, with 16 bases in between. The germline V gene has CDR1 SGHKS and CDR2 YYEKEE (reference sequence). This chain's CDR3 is CASSRRGGRDTEAFF. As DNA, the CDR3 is TGTGCCAGCAGCCGCCGGGGGGGTAGAGACACTGAAGCTTTCTTT.

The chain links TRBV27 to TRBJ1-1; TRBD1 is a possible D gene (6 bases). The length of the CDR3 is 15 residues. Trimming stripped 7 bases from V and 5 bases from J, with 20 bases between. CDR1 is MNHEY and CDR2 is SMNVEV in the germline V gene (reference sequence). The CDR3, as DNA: TGTGCCAGCATGCCCGTGGCAGGGGCTGGGACTGAAGCTTTCTTT. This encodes CASMPVAGAGTEAFF.